Listed here are 26 T cell receptor beta chains from one sample, sequenced in a study of T cells in Graves' hyperthyroidism and ophthalmopathy. The TCR beta CDR3 regions underwent amplification using RNA transcripts as the source. The TCR CDR3 first-round RT-PCR relied on the HTBI primer set. TCRdb passed the multiplex PCR reads through MiXCR, listing each CDR3 protein once. The sample yields hundreds of thousands of distinct CDR3 sequences, about 12% seen once. Sequencing was carried out using blood. Receptor source: a young woman with Graves' hyperthyroidism.

This clonotype showed up many times. Here the CDR3 reads CASSKTSPQHF. DNA for the CDR3: TGTGCCAGCAGCAAAACCAGCCCCCAGCATTTT. The gene calls are TRBV7-3 and TRBJ1-5, with unresolved D. From germline, CDR1 is SGHTA and CDR2 FQGTGA. CDR3 length equals 11 residues. The V end was cut by 5 bases, the J end by 10 bases, with 9 bases between.

The chain joins TRBV6-1 to TRBJ1-1; tentative D call: TRBD1 (5 bases). Deletions cut 6 bases from V and 5 bases from J, with 10 bases between. This CDR3 comprises 12 residues. Germline V lookup: CDR1 MNHNS, CDR2 SASEGT. CDR3 protein: CASRGPGTEAFF. The CDR3 nucleotides read TGTGCCAGCAGGGGGCCCGGGACTGAAGCTTTCTTT.

This clonotype has a count of ten or more. CDR3 DNA: TGTGCCAGCAGCCTAGGGGGGTGGACGTTCACAGATACGCAGTATTTT. Encoded protein: CASSLGGWTFTDTQYF. The gene calls are TRBV7-2 and TRBJ2-3; TRBD1 or TRBD2 may be the D gene (6 bases each). This CDR3 is 16 amino acids long. Trimming left V 5 bases short and J 2 bases short, with 17 bases between. In germline, CDR1 is SGHTA, CDR2 FQGNSA.

In this sample, this clonotype turned up many times. This chain connects TRBV12-3 or TRBV12-4 to TRBJ1-1; no firm D call. V was clipped by 1 base and J by 8 bases, with 11 bases between them. The CDR3 contains 13 residues. The CDR3 sequence is CASSLGRGVEAFF. The CDR3 nucleotides are TGTGCCAGCAGTTTAGGTCGGGGAGTGGAAGCTTTCTTT.

This clonotype was seen ten or more times. The rearrangement joins TRBV27 to TRBJ2-1; the D gene is possibly TRBD2 (5 bases). V was clipped by 3 bases and J by 3 bases, with 9 bases between them. This CDR3 spans 14 amino acids. CDR1 MNHEY and CDR2 SMNVEV come from the germline V gene (reference sequence). DNA of the CDR3: TGTGCCAGCAGTTTCAGCGGATTCTACAATGAGCAGTTCTTC. Its translation: CASSFSGFYNEQFF.

This clonotype was seen ten or more times. The chain joins TRBV2 to TRBJ1-5, with a possible D match to TRBD1 (5 bases). The germline V gene has CDR1 SNHLY and CDR2 FYNNEI. V was cut by 6 bases and J by 9 bases, with 15 bases left in between. The CDR3 runs 13 residues. The CDR3 region is CASRDAVGGPQHF. In nucleotides, the CDR3 is TGTGCCAGCAGGGACGCGGTGGGGGGGCCCCAGCATTTT. The full variable domain, with the rest looked up from reference TRBV2 and TRBJ1-5, is EPEVTQTPSHQVTQMGQEVILRCVPISNHLYFYWYRQILGQKVEFLVSFYNNEISEKSEIFDDQFSVERPDGSNFTLKIRSTKLEDSAMYFCASRDAVGGPQHFGDGTRLSIL.

This clonotype has a handful of counts. The genes are TRBV4-1 and TRBJ2-1; D might be TRBD2 (7 bases). Looked up from germline, CDR1 is MGHRA and CDR2 is YSYEKL. V was cut by 4 bases and J by 5 bases, with 15 bases left in between. There are 15 residues in the CDR3. The DNA for the CDR3 is TGCGCCAGCAGCCGGCCCGGGGGGACAAACAATGAGCAGTTCTTC. Its translation is CASSRPGGTNNEQFF.

This clonotype was seen at least ten times. The genes are TRBV7-2 and TRBJ2-7, with D perhaps given as TRBD1 or TRBD2 (5 bases each). The V gene lost 5 bases and the J gene lost 3 bases, with 17 bases spanning the gap. CDR3 length equals 15 residues. The germline V gene has CDR1 SGHTA and CDR2 FQGNSA. CDR3 nucleotides: TGTGCCAGCAGCCCACTTTGGGGGACGAACTACGAGCAGTACTTC. It codes for CASSPLWGTNYEQYF.

This clonotype appeared a few times. The chain recombines TRBV7-8 with TRBJ2-5; 7 bases map to TRBD1. CDR1 and CDR2 (germline): SGHVS, FQNEAQ. This CDR3 has 15 residues. V was clipped by 3 bases and J by 5 bases; unmatched bases: 9. In DNA, the CDR3 is TGTGCCAGCAGCTTGCAAGACAGGGTGGGGGAGACCCAGTACTTC. Translation: CASSLQDRVGETQYF. Full variable domain (outside the CDR3, taken from reference TRBV7-8 and TRBJ2-5): GAGVSQSPRYKVAKRGQDVALRCDPISGHVSLFWYQQALGQGPEFLTYFQNEAQLDKSGLPSDRFFAERPEGSVSTLKIQRTQQEDSAVYLCASSLQDRVGETQYFGPGTRLLVL.

Ten or more counts support this clonotype. J is TRBJ1-1 and V is TRBV28; unclear D gene. Trimming pared 3 bases from V and 6 bases from J, leaving 8 bases between. This CDR3 spans 12 amino acids. Germline V CDR1 and CDR2: MDHEN, SYDVKM. The CDR3 loop reads CASSFRGPEAFF. The CDR3 DNA reads as TGTGCCAGCAGTTTTCGGGGTCCTGAAGCTTTCTTT.

This clonotype was seen more than once but under ten times. The chain is built from TRBV7-9 and TRBJ2-1; 10 bases agree with TRBD2. CDR3 length equals 16 residues. CDR1 is SEHNR, CDR2 FQNEAQ, per germline (reference sequence). V lost 5 bases, J lost 3 bases, and 7 bases stayed unmatched. CDR3 in amino acids: CASSKTSGENYNEQFF. The CDR3 region has the DNA TGTGCCAGCAGCAAAACTAGCGGGGAGAACTACAATGAGCAGTTCTTC. Drawing the rest from reference TRBV7-9 and TRBJ2-1, the complete variable domain is DTGVSQNPRHKITKRGQNVTFRCDPISEHNRLYWYRQTLGQGPEFLTYFQNEAQLEKSRLLSDRFSAERPKGSFSTLEIQRTEQGDSAMYLCASSKTSGENYNEQFFGPGTRLTVL.

This clonotype was counted ten times or more. V and J are TRBV5-8 and TRBJ1-1, with D perhaps matching TRBD1 (5 bases). V was trimmed by 1 base and J by 1 base, leaving 14 bases between them. There are 16 residues in the CDR3. Germline values: CDR1 SGHTS, CDR2 YDEGEE. CDR3 bases: TGTGCCAGCAGCTTGAATCAGGGCCATGGGAACACTGAAGCTTTCTTT. Translating it yields CASSLNQGHGNTEAFF.

This clonotype was counted ten times or more. This chain joins TRBV18 and TRBJ1-2, with D possibly matching TRBD1 (5 bases). Trimming took 4 bases from V and 4 from J, leaving 10 bases between them. CDR3 length: 13 residues. Germline V CDR1 and CDR2: KGHSH, LQKENI. The CDR3 coding sequence is TGTGCCAGCTCACTGGCAGACAGCTATGGCTACACCTTC. It translates to CASSLADSYGYTF.

The sample holds a few counts of this clonotype. The CDR3 loop is CASSYSQPHEQYF. CDR3 sequence (DNA): TGCGCCAGCAGCTACTCCCAACCACACGAGCAGTACTTC. The chain links TRBV4-1 to TRBJ2-7; D call uncertain. Trimming stripped 5 bases from V and 5 bases from J, with 13 bases between. In germline, CDR1 is MGHRA, CDR2 YSYEKL. The CDR3 has 13 amino acids.

This clonotype was detected ten times or more. The rearrangement links TRBV4-3 to TRBJ2-5; D is unclear. CDR3 size: 14 residues. Germline V CDR1 and CDR2: LGHNA, YSLEER. The V end lost 0 bases, the J end lost 2 bases, and 7 bases lay between the germline ends. CDR3 residues: CASSQDTAQETQYF. CDR3 bases: TGCGCCAGCAGCCAAGACACGGCTCAAGAGACCCAGTACTTC.

In its sample, this clonotype was seen a few times. The genes are TRBV5-4 and TRBJ2-1, with TRBD2 identical over 8 bases. This CDR3 has 18 residues. Germline V CDR1 and CDR2: SGHNT, YYREEE (reference sequence). J gave up 0 bases and V 0 bases, and 8 bases lay outside the gene matches. The CDR3 nucleotides read TGTGCCAGCAGCTTGGTGGCTAGCGGGTTCAGCTCCTACAATGAGCAGTTCTTC. It yields the protein CASSLVASGFSSYNEQFF.

This clonotype was seen ten or more times. The chain has TRBV5-4 and TRBJ2-1; the D gene is possibly TRBD1 (6 bases). Trimming stripped 3 bases from V and 6 bases from J, with 13 bases between. The CDR3 has 14 amino acids. CDR1 is SGHNT and CDR2 is YYREEE in the germline V gene (reference sequence). This chain's CDR3 is CASSSSGDTNEQFF. The CDR3 bases are TGTGCCAGCAGCTCGTCCGGGGACACCAATGAGCAGTTCTTC.

This clonotype was seen ten or more times. The CDR3 coding sequence is TGTGCCAGCAGCCAAGATCAAGGGCCAGGAGTAGCTTTCTTT. Amino acid sequence: CASSQDQGPGVAFF. The V and J genes are TRBV3-1 and TRBJ1-1; D is uncertain. CDR1 is LGHDT, CDR2 YNNKEL, per germline (reference sequence). The ends were cut back, 0 bases at V and 10 bases at J, with 15 bases in the middle. The CDR3 is 14 residues long.

This clonotype was seen only a few times. With a much larger clone just one base away, this may be a read error. The rearrangement joins TRBV12-3 or TRBV12-4 to TRBJ1-5; D gene unclear. Trimming took off 1 base at V and 7 bases at J, with 11 bases between the two ends. The CDR3 is 14 residues long. As DNA, the CDR3 is TGTGCCAGCAGTTTAGTGGCGGGGAGGCAGCCCCAGCATTTT. Translation: CASSLVAGRQPQHF.

This clonotype showed up many times. V gene TRBV20-1 combines with J gene TRBJ1-1; D ambiguous. Germline assignment: CDR1 DFQATT and CDR2 SNEGSKA (reference sequence). The CDR3 is 13 amino acids. Trimming took off 2 bases at V and 1 base at J, with 8 bases between the two ends. For the CDR3, the DNA is TGCAGTGCTAGACACGACGGGAACACTGAAGCTTTCTTT. Translating it yields CSARHDGNTEAFF.

The sample holds many counts of this clonotype. This chain uses TRBV20-1 with TRBJ1-2, with TRBD1 identical over 7 bases. J gave up 3 bases and V 5 bases, and 21 bases lay outside the gene matches. Germline V gene data show CDR1 as DFQATT and CDR2 as SNEGSKA (reference sequence). The CDR3 covers 18 residues. The chain's CDR3 is CSAPNPYRGFTSDYGYTF. The CDR3, as DNA: TGCAGTGCTCCCAACCCCTACAGGGGATTTACCTCTGACTATGGCTACACCTTC.

This clonotype was picked up many times. The chain recombines TRBV20-1 with TRBJ2-1, with a weak D call TRBD1 (5 bases). V shed 4 bases and J shed 6 bases, with 16 bases lying between them. The CDR3 is 14 amino acids. The germline V gene has CDR1 DFQATT and CDR2 SNEGSKA (reference sequence). The CDR3 nucleotides read TGCAGTGCTACTGGGGCGATCATAGGCAATGAGCAGTTCTTC. Its protein product is CSATGAIIGNEQFF.

The chain couples TRBV20-1 to TRBJ1-2; TRBD1 aligns across 7 bases. The CDR3 extends over 15 amino acids. Germline trimming cut 6 bases from V and 3 bases from J; bases unmatched to any gene: 13. The V gene's germline CDR1 is DFQATT and CDR2 SNEGSKA (reference sequence). CDR3 amino acids: CSAGTASLEDYGYTF. Written as DNA, the CDR3 is TGCAGTGCAGGGACAGCCTCCTTAGAGGACTATGGCTACACCTTC.

The V gene is TRBV5-1, the J gene TRBJ1-3; no clear D. The CDR3 has 14 residues. Per the germline V gene, CDR1 is SGHRS and CDR2 is YFSETQ. The V end lost 0 bases, the J end lost 7 bases, and 11 bases lay between the germline ends. The DNA for the CDR3 is TGCGCCAGCAGCTTGGGTGACTCTAAGAACACCATATATTTT. Translated: CASSLGDSKNTIYF.

Notes on this clonotype: A much bigger clone sits one base away, suggesting this may be a read error. The conserved phenylalanine or tryptophan normally closing the CDR3 is absent here, so this likely arose from a read error. The V and J genes are TRBV3-1 and TRBJ2-7; D is ambiguous. The V gene's germline CDR1 is LGHDT and CDR2 YNNKEL (reference sequence). CDR3 length: 16 amino acids. V was cut by 1 base and J by 1 base, with 14 bases left in between. The CDR3 coding sequence is TGTGCCAGCAGCCAAGTTTCTTACGCCCCTTCCTACGAGCAGTACTCC. Translated, it gives CASSQVSYAPSYEQYS.

This clonotype was seen repeatedly, ten times or more. The rearrangement joins TRBV7-2 to TRBJ2-7, with D unresolved. Germline lookup yields CDR1 SGHTA and CDR2 FQGNSA. This CDR3 comprises 15 residues. Trimming took off 0 bases at V and 3 bases at J, with 12 bases between the two ends. DNA of the CDR3: TGTGCCAGCAGCTTAGCCGGAGAAAAATTCTACGAGCAGTACTTC. It is translated as CASSLAGEKFYEQYF.